This TCR beta chain was sequenced in a study of T cell responses to AZD1222 COVID-19 vaccine. Study-level results: The reported proportion of spike-specific TCRs targeting unmutated variant regions was nearly half. The span of vaccine-associated CD4 TCRs extended across spike, with dominance at 160-218 and 743-854.

Per the germline V gene, CDR1 is MDHEN and CDR2 is SYDVKM. The CDR3 length is 15 residues. Trimming shortened V by 5 bases and J by 7 bases, and 20 bases separated the two germline ends. Of note for this clone: The antigen is not known.

TCRdb keeps only in-frame clones here, not all; method: immunoSEQ multiplex PCR. The sample has approximately 180,000 clones, 70% to 90% seen once; the top ten hold around 6.4%. The TCR comes from an adult in good health. This chain connects TRBV28 to TRBJ1-2; D gene uncertain. Source: peripheral blood, taken on day 0 of AZD1222 vaccination. The CDR3 nucleotides read TGTGCCAGCAGTCCCCGACACATCCGCGCGGGTGGCTACACCTTC. Its translation is CASSPRHIRAGGYTF.